These T cell receptor beta chains were read from a single sample in a study of CD8 T cells in ankylosing spondylitis. TCRdb called the 5' RACE reads again in MiXCR, with one record for every CDR3 protein. Found here are under 250,000 distinct CDR3 sequences, about 10% of them singletons; the top ten hold 6% to 7.5%. The sequenced sample consisted of blood, either unsorted or a sorted T cell fraction (not recorded which). These TCRs come from a male donor with ankylosing spondylitis or in good health (not recorded which). The CDR3 runs from the conserved cysteine through the conserved F or W. The order of the fields is clone size, D gene, V gene, J gene, CDR3 protein, CDR3 DNA. A D gene is named only where the DNA matches it firmly. Part of the rows lack a size; the others show once, few, many or a class for expanded clones.

>few|TRBD2|TRBV9|TRBJ2-1
CASSVDSGRGNEQFF
TGTGCCAGCAGCGTAGATAGCGGGAGGGGTAATGAGCAGTTCTTC
>many|TRBD1|TRBV5-1|TRBJ2-7
CASRQGQGYEQYF
TGCGCCAGCAGACAGGGACAGGGGTACGAGCAGTACTTC
>many|TRBD2|TRBV29-1|TRBJ2-1
CSAPRGGGSSYNEQFF
TGCAGCGCCCCGAGGGGCGGGGGGAGCTCCTACAATGAGCAGTTCTTC
>NA|NA|TRBV7-2|TRBJ2-1
CASSPDTGLRINEQFF
TGTGCCAGCAGCCCGGATACAGGGCTCAGGATCAATGAGCAGTTCTTC
>many|NA|TRBV5-6|TRBJ1-2
CASSDITGANYGYTF
TGTGCCAGCAGCGATATAACAGGTGCTAACTATGGCTACACCTTC
>many|TRBD1|TRBV7-6|TRBJ1-1
CASSPGTGVITEAFF
TGTGCCAGCAGCCCAGGGACAGGGGTTATCACTGAAGCTTTCTTT
>many|TRBD2|TRBV5-1|TRBJ2-5
CASRLAGGPFETQYF
TGCGCCAGCAGACTAGCGGGAGGGCCTTTTGAGACCCAGTACTTC
>many|NA|TRBV11-2|TRBJ2-1
CASSFPREVAEKDYNEQFF
TGTGCCAGCAGCTTTCCCCGCGAGGTGGCGGAGAAGGACTACAATGAGCAGTTCTTC
>NA|NA|TRBV4-1|TRBJ2-7
CASSAQGSYEQYF
TGCGCCAGCAGCGCCCAGGGGTCGTACGAGCAGTACTTC
>NA|NA|TRBV4-2|TRBJ1-1
CASGPAPLAGEAFF
TGTGCCAGCGGCCCTGCGCCCCTAGCCGGTGAAGCTTTCTTT
>NA|NA|TRBV7-2|TRBJ2-2
CASSLGPYGPSGELFF
TGTGCCAGCAGCTTAGGGCCGTACGGTCCCTCCGGGGAGCTGTTTTTT
>many|NA|TRBV20-1|TRBJ1-5
CSAERERGNQPQHF
TGCAGTGCTGAAAGAGAAAGGGGCAATCAGCCCCAGCATTTT
>many|TRBD2|TRBV5-1|TRBJ2-1
CASSLLGAGEYNEQFF
TGCGCCAGCAGCCTCCTAGGAGCGGGAGAATACAATGAGCAGTTCTTC
>many|NA|TRBV12-3/TRBV12-4|TRBJ2-7
CASTLGRLGEQYF
TGTGCCAGCACCCTCGGACGTCTTGGTGAGCAGTACTTC
>many|NA|TRBV4-2|TRBJ2-3
CASSQESTRTDTQYF
TGTGCCAGCAGCCAAGAGAGCACTAGAACAGATACGCAGTATTTT
>NA|NA|TRBV5-5|TRBJ2-1
CASSSGRSANNEQFF
TGTGCCAGCAGCTCGGGGCGCAGCGCGAACAATGAGCAGTTCTTC
>many|TRBD2|TRBV25-1|TRBJ2-3
CASSESGGTSGNTDTQYF
TGTGCCAGCAGTGAATCTGGAGGGACTAGCGGAAACACAGATACGCAGTATTTT
>few|TRBD1|TRBV29-1|TRBJ2-7
CSVEYEPGGTYEQYF
TGCAGCGTTGAATACGAGCCAGGGGGTACCTACGAGCAGTACTTC
>many|NA|TRBV20-1|TRBJ2-5
CSASLRLGEETQYF
TGCAGTGCTAGTCTCCGACTAGGGGAAGAGACCCAGTACTTC
>few|NA|TRBV7-3|TRBJ2-5
CASSLTRLRGAQETQYF
TGTGCCAGCAGCTTAACGAGACTTCGGGGAGCACAAGAGACCCAGTACTTC
>few|NA|TRBV20-1|TRBJ1-1
CSARDGYEVGTEAFF
TGCAGTGCTAGAGATGGGTACGAGGTCGGCACTGAAGCTTTCTTT
>many|NA|TRBV20-1|TRBJ2-1
CSASPWGVNEQFF
TGCAGTGCTAGTCCTTGGGGGGTCAATGAGCAGTTCTTC
>NA|NA|TRBV12-3/TRBV12-4|TRBJ2-2
CASRQGPGELFF
TGTGCCAGCAGACAGGGTCCCGGGGAGCTGTTTTTT
>many|TRBD2|TRBV20-1|TRBJ2-3
CSARDLAGASTDTQYF
TGCAGTGCTAGAGATCTGGCGGGAGCTAGCACAGATACGCAGTATTTT
>many|NA|TRBV6-1|TRBJ2-7
CASSSPGHGYYEQYF
TGTGCCAGCAGCTCGCCGGGACATGGTTACTACGAGCAGTACTTC
>few|NA|TRBV7-9|TRBJ1-5
CASSPGSLGGEPQHF
TGTGCCAGCAGCCCCGGGTCCCTGGGGGGAGAACCCCAGCATTTT
>many|NA|TRBV10-2|TRBJ1-1
CASSESTANTEAFF
TGCGCCAGCAGTGAGTCGACAGCGAACACTGAAGCTTTCTTT
>few|NA|TRBV7-2|TRBJ2-5
CASSLARETQYF
TGTGCCAGCAGCTTAGCGCGGGAGACCCAGTACTTC
>NA|NA|TRBV3-1|TRBJ2-4
CASSQGLVGNIQYF
TGTGCCAGCAGCCAAGGACTAGTGGGAAACATTCAGTACTTC
>many|NA|TRBV7-3|TRBJ1-6
CASSSRRAGMESPLHF
TGTGCCAGCAGCTCCCGTCGGGCGGGCATGGAGTCACCCCTCCACTTT
>NA|NA|TRBV9|TRBJ2-3
CASSVAWGTDTQYF
TGTGCCAGCAGCGTGGCGTGGGGGACAGATACGCAGTATTTT
>NA|NA|TRBV11-2|TRBJ2-7
CASSAAGFYEQYF
TGTGCCAGCAGCGCCGCGGGGTTCTACGAGCAGTACTTC
>many|TRBD2|TRBV12-3/TRBV12-4|TRBJ2-3
CASSSLPTSDNTDTQYF
TGTGCCAGCAGTTCTCTCCCGACTAGCGACAACACAGATACGCAGTATTTT
>NA|NA|TRBV9|TRBJ2-6
CASSVGGQNSGANVLTF
TGTGCCAGCAGCGTAGGGGGGCAGAACTCTGGGGCCAACGTCCTGACTTTC
>many|NA|TRBV9|TRBJ2-7
CASSVAGTTYEQYF
TGTGCCAGCAGCGTAGCCGGCACTACGTACGAGCAGTACTTC
>many|NA|TRBV9|TRBJ2-2
CASSVAMENTGELFF
TGTGCCAGCAGCGTAGCTATGGAGAACACCGGGGAGCTGTTTTTT
>few|NA|TRBV3-1|TRBJ2-7
CASSQGLNSYEQYF
TGTGCCAGCAGCCAGGGACTCAACTCCTACGAGCAGTACTTC
>many|TRBD2|TRBV5-1|TRBJ2-1
CASSLPRLAGVEGNEQFF
TGCGCCAGCAGCTTGCCTCGACTAGCGGGAGTGGAAGGGAATGAGCAGTTCTTC
>many|NA|TRBV10-3|TRBJ2-2
CAISQAGLPSGELFF
TGTGCCATCAGTCAAGCGGGCCTCCCCTCCGGGGAGCTGTTTTTT
>NA|NA|TRBV9|TRBJ2-5
CASSVGVSPETQYF
TGTGCCAGCAGCGTAGGGGTCAGCCCGGAGACCCAGTACTTC
>many|NA|TRBV11-2|TRBJ1-2
CASSPSGALGYTF
TGTGCCAGCAGCCCTAGTGGGGCCCTTGGCTACACCTTC
>once|TRBD2|TRBV12-3/TRBV12-4|TRBJ2-3
CASRMSGGAPGTQYF
TGTGCCAGCAGGATGAGCGGGGGGGCTCCGGGTACGCAGTATTTT
>few|TRBD2|TRBV12-3/TRBV12-4|TRBJ2-3
CASFRSGGSTDTQYF
TGTGCCAGCTTCCGTAGCGGGGGAAGCACAGATACGCAGTATTTT
>many|NA|TRBV7-9|TRBJ1-1
CASSLMREAFF
TGTGCCAGCAGCTTAATGAGGGAAGCTTTCTTT
>many|NA|TRBV2|TRBJ1-5
CASSERQGSQPQHF
TGTGCCAGCAGTGAGAGGCAGGGGAGTCAGCCCCAGCATTTT